This T cell receptor (beta chain) is from a study of cytomegalovirus exposure and HLA in healthy donors. Study-wide findings and caveats: For most TCR sequences rarity was the rule, although some public TCRs occurred in many donors. The study put about 180 TCR beta chains on its list as cytomegalovirus-associated. Using the classifier, cytomegalovirus status was reportedly diagnosed with high specificity and sensitivity.

The donors were in the approximately 120-subject validation cohort; that cohort was separate from the approximately 670-subject first cohort. Only in-frame clones appear in the TCRdb table, and some are missing; sequencing was by immunoSEQ multiplex PCR. The sample lists about 150,000 clones, 86% occurring once. As to this clone: What it binds is not known.

This TCR derives from a man aged 18 to 30 in good health and CMV-seropositive. The specimen was PBMCs.

The CDR3 sequence: CASSLGLGRGQETQYF. For the CDR3, the DNA is TGTGCCAGCAGCTTAGGCCTCGGGAGGGGGCAAGAGACCCAGTACTTC. The chain recombines TRBV7-3 with TRBJ2-5, with 8 positions matching TRBD2. The CDR3 loop spans 16 amino acids. J was trimmed by 2 bases and V by 2 bases; bases with no gene match: 7. Looked up from germline, CDR1 is SGHTA and CDR2 is FQGTGA.